This T cell receptor beta chain was obtained from a study of cytomegalovirus exposure and HLA in healthy donors. Study-wide findings and caveats: A later analysis found that most CMV-associated TCR beta chains appeared HLA-restricted. When the data were analyzed later, several of the most significant clusters appeared to be linked to common viral pathogens. Of the V segments, some could not be distinguished, including TRBV6-2 and TRBV6-3, and were excluded.

Germline V gene lookup returns CDR1 SGHTA and CDR2 FQGNSA. The germline V and J ends were trimmed by 6 bases and 5 bases, with 12 bases remaining between them. The CDR3 spans 13 residues. PCR primers comprised 60 Vbeta and 13 Jbeta primers. The repertoire was sequenced with immunoSEQ multiplex PCR; TCRdb's copy has only in-frame clones and lacks some. The sample gives about 160,000 clones, more than 75% of which show up once; around 9.8% is in the top ten. Details on this clone: The target antigen is unknown.

Samples came from healthy bone marrow donors. The sequence was obtained from a man between 18 and 35 years old in good health and CMV-seropositive. The J gene is TRBJ2-3, the V gene TRBV7-2; D remains ambiguous. What was sequenced was PBMCs. DNA of the CDR3: TGTGCCAGCAGTCGTTATTTCAGAGATACGCAGTATTTT. As protein: CASSRYFRDTQYF.